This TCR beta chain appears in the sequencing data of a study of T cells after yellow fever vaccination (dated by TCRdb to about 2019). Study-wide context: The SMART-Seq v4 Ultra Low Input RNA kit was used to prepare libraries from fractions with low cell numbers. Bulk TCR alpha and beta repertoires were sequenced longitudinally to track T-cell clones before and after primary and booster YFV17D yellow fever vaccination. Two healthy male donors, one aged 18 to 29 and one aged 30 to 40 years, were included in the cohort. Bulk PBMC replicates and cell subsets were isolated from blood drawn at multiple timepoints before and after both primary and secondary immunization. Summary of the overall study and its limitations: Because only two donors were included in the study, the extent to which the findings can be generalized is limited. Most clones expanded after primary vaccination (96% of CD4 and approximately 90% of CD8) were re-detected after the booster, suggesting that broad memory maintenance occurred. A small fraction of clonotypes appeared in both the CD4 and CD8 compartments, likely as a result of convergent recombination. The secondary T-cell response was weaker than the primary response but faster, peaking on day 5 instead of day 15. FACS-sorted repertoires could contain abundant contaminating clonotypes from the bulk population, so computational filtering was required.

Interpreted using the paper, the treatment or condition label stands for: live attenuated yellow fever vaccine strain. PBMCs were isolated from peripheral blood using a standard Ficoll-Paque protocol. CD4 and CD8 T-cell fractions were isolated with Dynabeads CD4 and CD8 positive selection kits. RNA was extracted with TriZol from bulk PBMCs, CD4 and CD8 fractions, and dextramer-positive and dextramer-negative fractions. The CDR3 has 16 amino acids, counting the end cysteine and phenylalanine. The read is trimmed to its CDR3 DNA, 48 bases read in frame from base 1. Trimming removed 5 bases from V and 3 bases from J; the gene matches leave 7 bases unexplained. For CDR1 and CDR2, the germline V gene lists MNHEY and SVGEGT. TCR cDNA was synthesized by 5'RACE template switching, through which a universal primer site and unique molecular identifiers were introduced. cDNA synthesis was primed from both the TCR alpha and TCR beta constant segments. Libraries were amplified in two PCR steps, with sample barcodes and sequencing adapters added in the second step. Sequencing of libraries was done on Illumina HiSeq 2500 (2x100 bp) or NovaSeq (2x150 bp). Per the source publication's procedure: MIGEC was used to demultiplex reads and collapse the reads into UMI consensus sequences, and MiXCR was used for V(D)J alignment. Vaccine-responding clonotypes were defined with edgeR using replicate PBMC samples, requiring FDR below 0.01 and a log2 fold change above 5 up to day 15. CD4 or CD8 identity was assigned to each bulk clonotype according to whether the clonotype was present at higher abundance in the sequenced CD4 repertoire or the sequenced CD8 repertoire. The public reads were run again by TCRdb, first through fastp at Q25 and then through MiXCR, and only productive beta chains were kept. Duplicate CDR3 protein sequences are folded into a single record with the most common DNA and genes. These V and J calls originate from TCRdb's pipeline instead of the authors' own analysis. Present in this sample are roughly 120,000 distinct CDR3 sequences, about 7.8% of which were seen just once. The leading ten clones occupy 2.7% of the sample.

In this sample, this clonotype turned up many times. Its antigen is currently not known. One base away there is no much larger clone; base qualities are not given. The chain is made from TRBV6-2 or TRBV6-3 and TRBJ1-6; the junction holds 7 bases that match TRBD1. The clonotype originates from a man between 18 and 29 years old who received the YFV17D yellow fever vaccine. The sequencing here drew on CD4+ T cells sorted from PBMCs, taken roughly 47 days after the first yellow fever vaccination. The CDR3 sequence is CASSRDSANYNSPLHF. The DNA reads TGTGCCAGCAGTCGGGACAGCGCCAACTATAATTCACCCCTCCACTTT.